The T cell receptor (beta chain) described here comes from a study of beta chain features in type 1 diabetes. In the case of this clone: Antigen: not known.

Expressed TCRB transcripts got sequenced, as all isolated RNA was reverse transcribed. Repertoires were generated with immunoSEQ multiplex PCR, while TCRdb's copy carries only in-frame clones and drops some. The repertoire holds 680,000 or so clones, with roughly 16% as singletons. Study-level results: Cells carrying high TCR expression could end up over-represented when cDNA is sequenced. Type 1 diabetes patients had TCRB CDR3s that were shorter (moderately but significantly so) in all four CD4+ subsets. Junctions at VDJ sites from type 1 diabetes patients had fewer insertions and more deletions. In these data, an HLA type influence on TCRB rearrangement remained unresolved.

V lost 0 bases and J lost 10, with 16 bases in between. The CDR3 runs 14 residues. Looked up from germline, CDR1 is SGHDT and CDR2 is YYEEEE. The origin of this receptor is a man younger than 35 in good health. The sequencing sample was made of naive CD4+ T cells from blood. The rearrangement joins TRBV5-6 to TRBJ1-2; no clear D. CDR3 in DNA: TGTGCCAGCAGCTTGGTGCCACCCCGTTGGGACTACACCTTC. Encoded protein: CASSLVPPRWDYTF.